Sequencing of this T cell receptor beta chain was carried out in a study of T-cell reconstitution after alpha-beta-depleted transplantation in children. Researchers prepared the TCRbeta library using unique molecular identifiers, the study reports. TCRdb fed the PCR reads into MiXCR, producing one record per CDR3 protein. Here the sample spans about 90,000 distinct CDR3 sequences, 15% to 19% being singletons. Study-wide points: Alpha-beta T cells about two months after transplant reportedly derived from several hundred expanded graft clones.

For this clonotype: Its specificity is not known.

Trimming cost V 4 bases and J 3 bases, with 12 bases left between them. The CDR3 length is 14 residues. The starting material was PBMCs, mostly from graft donor cells, obtained 180 days after TCRalphabeta/CD19-depleted stem cell transplant. The chain recombines TRBV12-3 or TRBV12-4 with TRBJ2-5; D unresolved. The clonotype comes from a male patient aged 2-15 years who had a stem cell transplant for acute lymphoblastic leukemia, so the T cells may come from the graft donor. CDR3 bases: TGTGCCAGCAGTTACGTCGAAGGAGAAGAGACCCAGTACTTC. Translation gives CASSYVEGEETQYF.